One and the same sample provided the 22 T cell receptor beta chains below, sequenced in a study of blood T cell repertoires in COVID-19. The repertoire was sequenced with immunoSEQ multiplex PCR; TCRdb's copy has only in-frame clones and lacks some. The data show over 150,000 clones, around nine tenths seen once. The sample consisted of peripheral blood. The origin of the receptors is a woman in her seventies with COVID-19, enrolled during active disease.

This chain joins TRBV5-1 and TRBJ2-3; D is uncertain. Germline CDR1 SGHRS, CDR2 YFSETQ. The CDR3 is 15 residues long. V dropped 4 bases and J dropped 0 bases, with 12 bases sitting between them. The DNA of the CDR3 is TGCGCCAGCAGCCTACAGTCCAGGAGCACAGATACGCAGTATTTT. Its translation is CASSLQSRSTDTQYF.

The chain uses TRBV7-2 and TRBJ2-3; TRBD1 matches at 7 bases. Trimming removed 5 bases from V and 1 base from J; junction bases left unmatched: 3. Germline loops: CDR1 SGHTA, CDR2 FQGNSA. The CDR3 is made up of 14 amino acids. The CDR3, as DNA: TGTGCCAGCAGCCCGGGGACAGGCACAGATACGCAGTATTTT. As protein: CASSPGTGTDTQYF.

The genes are TRBV4-3 and TRBJ1-1, with D perhaps matching TRBD1 (6 bases). The CDR3 is 15 residues long. The germline V and J ends were trimmed by 4 bases and 4 bases, with 16 bases remaining between them. Germline CDR1 is LGHNA and CDR2 is YSLEER. The DNA of the CDR3 is TGCGCCAGCAGCCGAAAGTACACAGGGATCACTGAAGCTTTCTTT. It encodes CASSRKYTGITEAFF.

This chain connects TRBV28 to TRBJ1-6; possible D gene TRBD1, 5 bases. This CDR3 contains 14 residues. Germline-derived CDR1 and CDR2 are MDHEN and SYDVKM. V was pared by 3 bases and J by 11 bases, with 14 bases between. CDR3 nucleotides: TGTGCCAGCAGTTTGGGTTGGGGGGACCCACCCCTCCACTTT. Its translation: CASSLGWGDPPLHF. Supplemented by reference TRBV28 and TRBJ1-6, the full variable domain reads DVKVTQSSRYLVKRTGEKVFLECVQDMDHENMFWYRQDPGLGLRLIYFSYDVKMKEKGDIPEGYSVSREKKERFSLILESASTNQTSMYLCASSLGWGDPPLHFGNGTRLTVT.

This clone was seen a handful of times. This sequence joins TRBV2 and TRBJ1-2, with D hard to call. CDR1 is SNHLY and CDR2 is FYNNEI in the germline V gene. The CDR3 loop spans 13 amino acids. Trimming took off 7 bases at V and 7 bases at J, with 16 bases between the two ends. This chain's CDR3 is CASTLYVGGGYTF. The CDR3 DNA reads TGTGCCAGCACCCTATATGTTGGCGGTGGCTACACCTTC.

The chain combines TRBV9 with TRBJ1-2, with 9 positions matching TRBD1. The germline V gene has CDR1 SGDLS and CDR2 YYNGEE. V was clipped by 3 bases and J by 4 bases; unmatched bases: 10. The CDR3 covers 16 residues. The DNA for the CDR3 is TGTGCCAGCAGCGCTACGGGACAGGGATTCGGCTATGGCTACACCTTC. Translated, it gives CASSATGQGFGYGYTF.

As concerns this clone: This sample includes further DNA sequences coding for the same CDR3. The chain carries TRBV6-5 and TRBJ1-5, with D perhaps matching TRBD1 (5 bases). CDR1 is MNHEY and CDR2 is SVGAGI in the germline V gene. The CDR3 is 15 residues long. V lost 0 bases, J lost 4 bases, and 10 bases lay in between. The DNA for the CDR3 is TGTGCCAGCAGTTACTCCCAGGGATCAAATCAGCCCCAGCATTTT. Translating gives CASSYSQGSNQPQHF.

This clone was seen just once. This chain joins TRBV11-3 and TRBJ1-6, with 7 bases aligning to TRBD1. After removal of 2 bases from V and 7 bases from J, the junction contained 2 bases not matched to a gene. This CDR3 is built from 14 residues. The germline CDR1 and CDR2 sequences are SGHNT and YENEEA. The CDR3 loop is CASSLRDRNSPLHF. The CDR3 coding sequence is TGTGCCAGCAGCTTAAGGGACAGAAATTCACCCCTCCACTTT.

The chain links TRBV30 to TRBJ2-3; D gene ambiguous. CDR1 is GTSNPN and CDR2 is SVGIG in the germline V gene (reference sequence). V lost 2 bases, J lost 0 bases, and 18 bases lay in between. The CDR3 sequence is 17 residues long. The CDR3 bases are TGTGCCTGGAGTCGAATGACTCCATCTAAGAGCACAGATACGCAGTATTTT. Protein: CAWSRMTPSKSTDTQYF.

The chain uses TRBV14 and TRBJ1-1; D gene ambiguous. The CDR3 is made up of 14 amino acids. Between the trimmed V and J ends, which lost 1 base and 5 bases, there was a span of 11 bases. CDR1 SGHDN and CDR2 FVKESK come from the germline V gene. Written as DNA, the CDR3 is TGTGCCAGCAGCCAAGGACTCCCTGGAACTGAAGCTTTCTTT. This encodes CASSQGLPGTEAFF. Filled out from reference TRBV14 and TRBJ1-1, the complete variable domain reads EAGVTQFPSHSVIEKGQTVTLRCDPISGHDNLYWYRRVMGKEIKFLLHFVKESKQDESGMPNNRFLAERTGGTYSTLKVQPAELEDSGVYFCASSQGLPGTEAFFGQGTRLTVV.

The rearrangement joins TRBV30 to TRBJ1-1; D is perhaps TRBD1 (6 bases). This CDR3 is 14 amino acids long. CDR1 and CDR2 from the germline V gene are GTSNPN and SVGIG (reference sequence). The V gene lost 4 bases and the J gene lost 3 bases, with 15 bases spanning the gap. CDR3 DNA sequence: TGTGCCTGGACACCCGGGACACTCTACACTGAAGCTTTCTTT. Translating it yields CAWTPGTLYTEAFF.

This clone was detected only a few times. V and J are TRBV5-1 and TRBJ1-5; 8 nucleotides match TRBD1. CDR3 size: 16 residues. Per the germline V gene, CDR1 is SGHRS and CDR2 is YFSETQ. V trimming: 3 bases; J trimming: 1 base; junction bases outside the gene matches: 6. CDR3 nucleotide sequence: TGCGCCAGCAGCTCCGGGAGGACAGGGAGCAATCAGCCCCAGCATTTT. Its translation: CASSSGRTGSNQPQHF.

CDR3 in amino acids: CASSPFMGQGFTGELFF. DNA for the CDR3: TGTGCCAGCAGCCCTTTTATGGGACAGGGGTTCACCGGGGAGCTGTTTTTT. The rearrangement uses TRBV5-4 and TRBJ2-2; 10 bases line up with TRBD1. This CDR3 has 17 residues. J was trimmed by 4 bases and V by 4 bases; bases with no gene match: 10. From germline, CDR1 is SGHNT and CDR2 YYREEE (reference sequence).

V is TRBV11-3 and J is TRBJ2-7; 7 positions match TRBD1. Germline trimming cut 1 base from V and 2 bases from J; bases unmatched to any gene: 2. This CDR3 region has 14 residues. CDR1 and CDR2 from the germline V gene are SGHNT and YENEEA. The CDR3 region is CASSLGTGPYEQYF. In DNA form, the CDR3 reads TGTGCCAGCAGCTTAGGGACAGGCCCCTACGAGCAGTACTTC.

This clone was observed once. The V and J genes are TRBV5-1 and TRBJ2-3; D gene ambiguous. The CDR3 sequence is 14 residues long. Germline values: CDR1 SGHRS, CDR2 YFSETQ. V was trimmed by 0 bases and J by 1 base, leaving 6 bases between them. As DNA, the CDR3 is TGCGCCAGCAGCTTGGTGCCGGGCACAGATACGCAGTATTTT. Translated: CASSLVPGTDTQYF.

This clone came up once. This chain joins TRBV15 and TRBJ2-1, with 8 bases identical to TRBD2. CDR1 and CDR2 from the germline V gene are LNHNV and YYDKDF (reference sequence). Trimming removed 2 bases from V and 14 bases from J; junction bases left unmatched: 8. The CDR3 sequence is 13 residues long. CDR3 region: CATSRSGLAPKFF. The CDR3 coding sequence is TGTGCCACCAGCAGATCTGGACTAGCCCCCAAGTTCTTC. Using reference TRBV15 and TRBJ2-1 for the parts outside the CDR3, the full variable domain is DAMVIQNPRYQVTQFGKPVTLSCSQTLNHNVMYWYQQKSSQAPKLLFHYYDKDFNNEADTPDNFQSRRPNTSFCFLDIRSPGLGDTAMYLCATSRSGLAPKFFGPGTRLTVL.

The chain has TRBV5-6 and TRBJ2-7; 7 nucleotides line up with TRBD1. CDR3 size: 14 residues. Trimming cost V 0 bases and J 3 bases; bases outside gene matches: 3. Looked up from germline, CDR1 is SGHDT and CDR2 is YYEEEE. The CDR3 region has the DNA TGTGCCAGCAGCTTGGGGACAGGCGTCTACGAGCAGTACTTC. It translates to CASSLGTGVYEQYF.

This clone has a single count. The chain joins TRBV6-1 to TRBJ1-2; no firm D call. Trimming took off 2 bases at V and 6 bases at J, with 7 bases between the two ends. Germline V gene lookup returns CDR1 MNHNS and CDR2 SASEGT. The CDR3 loop spans 12 amino acids. The chain's CDR3 is CASSEFGNGYTF. The CDR3 DNA reads as TGTGCCAGCAGTGAATTCGGGAATGGCTACACCTTC.

In the case of this clone: The sample contains more than one DNA sequence encoding this CDR3. The chain combines TRBV7-2 with TRBJ2-1, with D perhaps matching TRBD1 (5 bases). This CDR3 has 15 residues. Germline CDR1 SGHTA, CDR2 FQGNSA. Between the trimmed V and J ends, which lost 4 bases and 2 bases, there was a span of 12 bases. CDR3 residues: CASSSDSGAYNEQFF. The CDR3 bases are TGTGCCAGCAGCTCCGACAGTGGAGCCTACAATGAGCAGTTCTTC.

This clone was seen just once. The rearrangement joins TRBV5-1 to TRBJ2-5, with D possibly matching TRBD1 (6 bases). V was clipped by 0 bases and J by 1 base, with 10 bases between them. The CDR3 runs to 15 residues. CDR1 and CDR2 (germline): SGHRS, YFSETQ. Here the CDR3 DNA reads TGCGCCAGCAGCTTGGCAGGGGTTGGCCAAGAGACCCAGTACTTC. Translated: CASSLAGVGQETQYF.

The V gene is TRBV6-6, the J gene TRBJ1-3; 8 bases match TRBD1. Trimming cost V 5 bases and J 1 base; bases outside gene matches: 7. Germline lookup yields CDR1 MNHNY and CDR2 SVGAGI (reference sequence). The CDR3 has 16 amino acids. The CDR3 loop reads CASSRKDRVSGNTIYF. Written as DNA, the CDR3 is TGTGCCAGCAGTCGAAAGGACAGGGTTTCTGGAAACACCATATATTTT.

This clone was seen just once. The chain recombines TRBV4-2 with TRBJ1-5; possibly TRBD1 for D (5 bases). The CDR3 extends over 17 amino acids. The germline V gene has CDR1 LGHNA and CDR2 YNFKEQ. Trimming removed 0 bases from V and 0 bases from J, with 12 bases in between. The CDR3 sequence: CASSQEVAGYSNQPQHF. The CDR3 DNA reads TGTGCCAGCAGCCAAGAGGTAGCAGGGTATAGCAATCAGCCCCAGCATTTT.